The clone carrying this T cell receptor (beta chain) was seen a handful of times. What it binds is unknown. This entry belongs to a study of identical twins. Germline V CDR1 and CDR2: SGHVS, FNYEAQ. V trimming: 5 bases; J trimming: 4 bases; junction bases outside the gene matches: 9. This CDR3 comprises 16 residues. Study-level results: Alpha sequences out of frame and shared by twins had excess low generation probability.

TCRdb called the 5' RACE reads again in MiXCR, with one record for every CDR3 protein. This table has approximately 470,000 distinct CDR3 sequences, over 12% appearing once. This sample was also put to use in a study of yellow fever vaccine responses in identical twins.

The clonotype originates from a woman younger than 30 in good health. This chain links TRBV7-6 with TRBJ2-1; 9 nucleotides agree with TRBD1. The material sequenced was CD4+ T cells sorted from blood. CDR3 in amino acids: CASSKNRDRAYNEQFF. CDR3 nucleotide sequence: TGTGCCAGCAGCAAGAATCGGGACAGGGCTTACAATGAGCAGTTCTTC.